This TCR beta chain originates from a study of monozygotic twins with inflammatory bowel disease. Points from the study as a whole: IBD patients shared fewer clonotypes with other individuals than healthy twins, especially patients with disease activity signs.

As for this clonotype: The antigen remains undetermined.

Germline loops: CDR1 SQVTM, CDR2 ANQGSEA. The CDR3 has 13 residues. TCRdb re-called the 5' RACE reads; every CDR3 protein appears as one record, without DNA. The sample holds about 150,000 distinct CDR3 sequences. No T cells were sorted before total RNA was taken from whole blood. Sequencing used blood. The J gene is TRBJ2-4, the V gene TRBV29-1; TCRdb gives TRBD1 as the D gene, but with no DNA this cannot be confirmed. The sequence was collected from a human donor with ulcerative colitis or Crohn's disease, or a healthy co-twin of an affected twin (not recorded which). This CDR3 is CSVVIGGQNIQYF.